This entry describes one TCR beta chain. Antigen: not known. The data are from a study of cytomegalovirus exposure and HLA in healthy donors. Study observations and caveats: Among the CMV-associated chains, three were confirmed in vitro as specific for CMV antigens.

The table came from immunoSEQ multiplex PCR; TCRdb's copy has only in-frame clones and leaves some out. The sample lists around 180,000 clones; 86% were seen once. The ends were cut back, 3 bases at V and 0 bases at J, with 15 bases in the middle. Germline V lookup: CDR1 GTSNPN, CDR2 SVGIG (reference sequence). This CDR3 spans 15 amino acids. The sequence derives from a woman aged 18-29 years in good health and CMV-seronegative. The rearrangement uses TRBV30 and TRBJ2-7; D remains unclear. Source material: PBMCs. CDR3 bases: TGTGCCTGGAGGGTGGGCCCTACGAGCTCCTACGAGCAGTACTTC. Translating it yields CAWRVGPTSSYEQYF.